Detailed here is one T cell receptor beta chain. As yet, its antigen is unknown. With 4 bases removed from V and 0 bases from J, the gap between germline ends came to 19 bases. The CDR3 sequence is 18 residues long. The germline V gene has CDR1 GTSNPN and CDR2 SVGIG (reference sequence). The data belong to a study of PD-L1 blockade in urothelial cancer. Study-wide context: About nine tenths of the roughly 30 patients were men with bladder-origin urothelial cancer. Median T cell yield from blood was 130,000 to 150,000. Broader study findings: At the 3-week point, tumor-associated blood clones expanded more in durable-benefit patients.

Each PCR received spiked synthetic TCR analog templates. The method was immunoSEQ multiplex PCR; TCRdb's version includes in-frame clones alone and lacks a portion of them. The table lists roughly 100,000 clones, approximately 85% of them singletons. The chain uses TRBV30 and TRBJ2-6; D perhaps matches TRBD2 (6 bases). The receptor was derived from a man aged 50 to 60 with urothelial cancer. The source was PBMCs, collected around atezolizumab (anti-PD-L1) treatment. CDR3 nucleotide sequence: TGTGCCTGGACGGGAGTGGGACGGGTCAGCTCTGGGGCCAACGTCCTGACTTTC. Translation gives CAWTGVGRVSSGANVLTF.